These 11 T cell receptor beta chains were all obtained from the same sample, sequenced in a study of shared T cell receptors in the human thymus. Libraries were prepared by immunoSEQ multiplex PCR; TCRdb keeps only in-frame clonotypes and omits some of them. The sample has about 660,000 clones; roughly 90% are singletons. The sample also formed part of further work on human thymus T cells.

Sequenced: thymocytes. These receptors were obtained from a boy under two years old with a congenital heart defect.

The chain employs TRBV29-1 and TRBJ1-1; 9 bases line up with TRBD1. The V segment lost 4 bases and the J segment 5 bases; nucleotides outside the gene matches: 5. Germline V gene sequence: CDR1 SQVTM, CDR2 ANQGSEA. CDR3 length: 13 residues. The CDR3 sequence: CSVGGQGETEAFF. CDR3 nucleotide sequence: TGCAGCGTTGGGGGACAGGGTGAAACTGAAGCTTTCTTT.

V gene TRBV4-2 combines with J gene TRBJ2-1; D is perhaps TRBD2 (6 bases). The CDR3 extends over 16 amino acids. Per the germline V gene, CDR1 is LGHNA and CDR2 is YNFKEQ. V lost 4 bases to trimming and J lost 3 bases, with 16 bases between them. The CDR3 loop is CASSLAPGVVYNEQFF. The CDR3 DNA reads TGTGCCAGCAGCCTAGCGCCGGGAGTAGTCTACAATGAGCAGTTCTTC.

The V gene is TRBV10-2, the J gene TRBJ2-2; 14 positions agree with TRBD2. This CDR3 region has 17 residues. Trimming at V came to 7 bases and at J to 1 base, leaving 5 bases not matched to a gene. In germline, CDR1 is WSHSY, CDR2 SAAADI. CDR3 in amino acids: CASKRGTSGRNTGELFF. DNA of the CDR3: TGCGCCAGCAAGAGGGGGACTAGCGGGAGGAACACCGGGGAGCTGTTTTTT.

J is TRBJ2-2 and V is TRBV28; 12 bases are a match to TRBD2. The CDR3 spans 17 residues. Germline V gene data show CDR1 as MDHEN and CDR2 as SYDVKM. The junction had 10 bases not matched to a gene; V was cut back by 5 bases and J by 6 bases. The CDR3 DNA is TGTGCCAGCAGTCTCTGGACTAGCGGGAAGTGGTCCGGGGAGCTGTTTTTT. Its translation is CASSLWTSGKWSGELFF. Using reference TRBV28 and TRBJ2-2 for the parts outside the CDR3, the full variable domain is DVKVTQSSRYLVKRTGEKVFLECVQDMDHENMFWYRQDPGLGLRLIYFSYDVKMKEKGDIPEGYSVSREKKERFSLILESASTNQTSMYLCASSLWTSGKWSGELFFGEGSRLTVL.

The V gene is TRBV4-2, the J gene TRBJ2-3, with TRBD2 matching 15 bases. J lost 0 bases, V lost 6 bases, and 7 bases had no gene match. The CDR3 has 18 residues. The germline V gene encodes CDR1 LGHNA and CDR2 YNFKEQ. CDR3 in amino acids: CASRLGLAGGPSTDTQYF. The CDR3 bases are TGTGCCAGCAGGCTTGGACTAGCGGGAGGGCCTAGCACAGATACGCAGTATTTT.

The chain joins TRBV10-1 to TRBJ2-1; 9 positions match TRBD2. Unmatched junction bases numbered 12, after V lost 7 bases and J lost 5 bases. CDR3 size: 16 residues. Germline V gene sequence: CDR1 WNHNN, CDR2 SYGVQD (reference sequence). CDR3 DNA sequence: TGCGCCAGCATGAGTGGGCGGGAGGGTAGGGACAATGAGCAGTTCTTC. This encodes CASMSGREGRDNEQFF.

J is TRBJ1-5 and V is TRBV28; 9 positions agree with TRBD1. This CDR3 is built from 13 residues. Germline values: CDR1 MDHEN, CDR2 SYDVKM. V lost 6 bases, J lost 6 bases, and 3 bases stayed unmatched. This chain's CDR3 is CASRRTGAQPQHF. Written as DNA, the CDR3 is TGTGCCAGCAGACGGACAGGGGCTCAGCCCCAGCATTTT.

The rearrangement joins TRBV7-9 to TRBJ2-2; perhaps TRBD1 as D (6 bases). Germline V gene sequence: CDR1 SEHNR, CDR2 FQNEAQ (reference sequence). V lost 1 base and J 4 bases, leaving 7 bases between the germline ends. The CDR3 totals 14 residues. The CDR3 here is CASSLVRGTGELFF. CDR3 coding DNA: TGTGCCAGCAGCTTAGTCAGGGGCACCGGGGAGCTGTTTTTT. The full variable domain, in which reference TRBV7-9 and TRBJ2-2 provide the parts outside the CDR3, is DTGVSQNPRHKITKRGQNVTFRCDPISEHNRLYWYRQTLGQGPEFLTYFQNEAQLEKSRLLSDRFSAERPKGSFSTLEIQRTEQGDSAMYLCASSLVRGTGELFFGEGSRLTVL.

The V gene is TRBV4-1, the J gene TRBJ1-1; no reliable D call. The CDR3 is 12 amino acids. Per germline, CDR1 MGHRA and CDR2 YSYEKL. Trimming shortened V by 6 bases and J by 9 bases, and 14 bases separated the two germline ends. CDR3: CASRGYEGKAFF. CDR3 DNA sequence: TGCGCCAGCAGGGGCTATGAGGGCAAAGCTTTCTTT.

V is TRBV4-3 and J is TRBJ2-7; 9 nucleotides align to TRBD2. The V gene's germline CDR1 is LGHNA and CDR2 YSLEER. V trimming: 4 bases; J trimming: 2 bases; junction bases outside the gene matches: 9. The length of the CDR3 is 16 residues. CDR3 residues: CASSPLAGAPTYEQYF. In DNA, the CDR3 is TGCGCCAGCAGCCCGTTAGCGGGGGCTCCGACCTACGAGCAGTACTTC.

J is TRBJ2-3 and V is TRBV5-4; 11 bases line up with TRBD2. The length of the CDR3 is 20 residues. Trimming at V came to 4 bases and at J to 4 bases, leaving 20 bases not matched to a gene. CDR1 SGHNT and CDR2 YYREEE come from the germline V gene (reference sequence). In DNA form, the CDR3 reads TGTGCCAGCAGCCCCAGGGGGCTTACCCTTAGCGGGAGGGGTGCAGATACGCAGTATTTT. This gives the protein CASSPRGLTLSGRGADTQYF.